These 22 T cell receptor beta chains were all obtained from the same sample, sequenced in a study of glioma-infiltrating T cells after dendritic cell vaccination. Produced via immunoSEQ multiplex PCR; TCRdb's table is partial and in-frame only. The repertoire holds around 83,000 clones, with around 85% as singletons. Time point indicated: after dendritic cell vaccination, including at tumor progression/relapse. This material consisted of blood, taken after dendritic cell vaccination. The receptors were sampled from a human donor with glioblastoma.

This clone was detected only a few times. The chain carries TRBV5-1 and TRBJ2-1; 9 bases agree with TRBD1. Germline V gene sequence: CDR1 SGHRS, CDR2 YFSETQ. The CDR3 loop spans 15 amino acids. V trimming: 4 bases; J trimming: 2 bases; junction bases outside the gene matches: 4. CDR3 sequence: CASSKGQGAYNEQFF. The CDR3 DNA reads as TGCGCCAGCAGCAAGGGACAGGGCGCCTACAATGAGCAGTTCTTC.

The chain recombines TRBV6-6 with TRBJ2-3; 9 bases line up with TRBD2. Germline lookup yields CDR1 MNHNY and CDR2 SVGAGI (reference sequence). V trimming: 6 bases; J trimming: 0 bases; junction bases outside the gene matches: 1. The CDR3 extends over 14 amino acids. The CDR3 is CASSLAGSTDTQYF. For the CDR3, the DNA is TGTGCCAGCAGCCTAGCGGGAAGCACAGATACGCAGTATTTT.

The chain combines TRBV7-2 with TRBJ2-7; D unresolved. The CDR3 spans 14 residues. V shed 2 bases and J shed 0 bases, with 8 bases lying between them. The V gene's germline CDR1 is SGHTA and CDR2 FQGNSA. The CDR3: CASSLLHSSYEQYF. CDR3 sequence (DNA): TGTGCCAGCAGCTTATTGCACTCCTCCTACGAGCAGTACTTC.

V and J are TRBV7-8 and TRBJ1-4; no clear D gene. V lost 5 bases and J lost 7, with 14 bases in between. The CDR3 is 14 residues long. Germline CDR1 reads SGHVS; CDR2 reads FQNEAQ. The CDR3 loop reads CASSREGVSEKLFF. The CDR3 DNA is TGTGCCAGCAGCCGTGAGGGAGTTAGTGAAAAACTGTTTTTT.

The genes are TRBV15 and TRBJ2-1, with a weak D call TRBD2 (5 bases). V gave up 3 bases and J gave up 1 base, with 13 bases separating them. This CDR3 is 16 amino acids long. Germline V lookup: CDR1 LNHNV, CDR2 YYDKDF (reference sequence). The CDR3 DNA follows: TGTGCCACCAGCAGGCCTCATACTAGGTCCTACAATGAGCAGTTCTTC. Protein: CATSRPHTRSYNEQFF.

CDR3 protein: CASSVGSSAGGTQYF. The CDR3 coding sequence is TGTGCCAGCAGCGTAGGTTCTAGCGCGGGGGGGACCCAGTACTTC. V gene TRBV9 combines with J gene TRBJ2-5, with 8 bases lining up with TRBD2. Germline V lookup: CDR1 SGDLS, CDR2 YYNGEE. V lost 0 bases, J lost 7 bases, and 8 bases stayed unmatched. The CDR3 sequence is 15 residues long.

The chain employs TRBV12-5 and TRBJ2-1; the match to TRBD1 covers 8 bases. CDR1 is LGHNT, CDR2 FRNRAP, per germline. The CDR3 runs 17 residues. V lost 3 bases, J lost 5 bases, and 12 bases stayed unmatched. The CDR3 DNA reads as TGTGCTAGTGGTTTCATCCTCTCGGGACAGGAGCACAATGAGCAGTTCTTC. Translation: CASGFILSGQEHNEQFF.

The chain has TRBV4-3 and TRBJ1-1; tentative D call: TRBD1 (5 bases). Trimming cost V 0 bases and J 3 bases, with 14 bases left between them. The V gene's germline CDR1 is LGHNA and CDR2 YSLEER. The CDR3 extends over 16 amino acids. This CDR3 reads CASSQDPQGRDTEAFF. In DNA form, the CDR3 reads TGCGCCAGCAGCCAAGATCCCCAGGGAAGGGACACTGAAGCTTTCTTT.

The chain employs TRBV5-1 and TRBJ1-4; 8 bases map to TRBD1. J gave up 7 bases and V 6 bases, and 8 bases lay outside the gene matches. Germline CDR1 is SGHRS and CDR2 is YFSETQ. CDR3 length: 14 amino acids. The CDR3 here is CASNGGRGPEKLFF. The CDR3 DNA sequence: TGCGCCAGCAATGGCGGCAGGGGGCCTGAAAAACTGTTTTTT.

The chain employs TRBV28 and TRBJ2-1; D ambiguous. The germline V and J ends were trimmed by 2 bases and 5 bases, with 7 bases remaining between them. The CDR3 totals 13 residues. The V gene's germline CDR1 is MDHEN and CDR2 SYDVKM. The CDR3 DNA is TGTGCCAGCAGTTTAGTTAGTGACAATGAGCAGTTCTTC. As protein: CASSLVSDNEQFF.

V usage is TRBV10-3 and J usage is TRBJ2-5; D remains ambiguous. Trimming took off 4 bases at V and 5 bases at J, with 11 bases between the two ends. Per the germline V gene, CDR1 is ENHRY and CDR2 is SYGVKD. The CDR3 runs 13 residues. CDR3 in DNA: TGTGCCATCAGTGTGATCAACGGGGAGACCCAGTACTTC. Its protein is CAISVINGETQYF.

The chain joins TRBV9 to TRBJ2-1; D is possibly TRBD2 (6 bases). CDR3 length: 12 amino acids. The ends were cut back, 3 bases at V and 9 bases at J, with 10 bases in the middle. In germline, CDR1 is SGDLS, CDR2 YYNGEE. CDR3 in amino acids: CASSAGAGEQFF. Here the CDR3 DNA reads TGTGCCAGCAGCGCGGGAGCCGGTGAGCAGTTCTTC.

The genes are TRBV27 and TRBJ2-2; D unresolved. V was trimmed by 5 bases and J by 4 bases, leaving 11 bases between them. The length of the CDR3 is 14 residues. The germline CDR1 and CDR2 sequences are MNHEY and SMNVEV (reference sequence). CDR3 amino acids: CASSPLQSTGELFF. The CDR3 DNA follows: TGTGCCAGCAGTCCCCTTCAGTCCACCGGGGAGCTGTTTTTT.

This chain joins TRBV7-3 and TRBJ2-1, with TRBD1 matching 7 bases. Germline V lookup: CDR1 SGHTA, CDR2 FQGTGA. The CDR3 length is 15 residues. With 5 bases clipped from V and 6 bases from J, the junction kept 10 bases outside the gene matches. The CDR3 coding sequence is TGTGCCAGCAGCACCCAACGGGCAGGGGGCAATGAGCAGTTCTTC. It codes for CASSTQRAGGNEQFF.

The chain links TRBV28 to TRBJ1-1, with no clear D. CDR1 and CDR2 from the germline V gene are MDHEN and SYDVKM. CDR3 length equals 12 residues. Trimming cost V 10 bases and J 4 bases, with 13 bases left between them. DNA of the CDR3: TGTGCCACCCGAGGGAGCCTCACTGAAGCTTTCTTT. Its translation: CATRGSLTEAFF.

This clone was counted between two and nine times. The CDR3 coding sequence is TGTGCCAGCAGTTCCCACGCGTCCCCCCCTCAGCCCCAGCATTTT. Protein product: CASSSHASPPQPQHF. The J gene is TRBJ1-5, the V gene TRBV28; D is undetermined. Germline V gene lookup returns CDR1 MDHEN and CDR2 SYDVKM. This CDR3 has 15 residues. V was cut by 4 bases and J by 6 bases, with 16 bases left in between.

The chain combines TRBV6-5 with TRBJ2-7; D unclear. Trimming removed 5 bases from V and 4 bases from J, with 18 bases in between. Germline-derived CDR1 and CDR2 are MNHEY and SVGAGI. The CDR3 is 15 residues long. CDR3 region: CASSTTEIGWYEQYF. CDR3 bases: TGTGCCAGCAGTACCACAGAGATCGGATGGTACGAGCAGTACTTC.

The chain combines TRBV28 with TRBJ2-7; a possible D gene is TRBD2 (5 bases). Germline V gives CDR1 MDHEN, CDR2 SYDVKM. The CDR3 has 15 residues. V gave up 6 bases and J gave up 2 bases, with 17 bases separating them. The CDR3 bases are TGTGCCAGCAGCCCTGGAGGCACGACCACCTACGAGCAGTACTTC. It translates to CASSPGGTTTYEQYF. Using reference TRBV28 and TRBJ2-7 for the parts outside the CDR3, the full variable domain is DVKVTQSSRYLVKRTGEKVFLECVQDMDHENMFWYRQDPGLGLRLIYFSYDVKMKEKGDIPEGYSVSREKKERFSLILESASTNQTSMYLCASSPGGTTTYEQYFGPGTRLTVT.

The chain combines TRBV5-6 with TRBJ2-6; TRBD2 aligns across 8 bases. V lost 1 base, J lost 0 bases, and 9 bases stayed unmatched. Germline lookup yields CDR1 SGHDT and CDR2 YYEEEE. The CDR3 has 19 amino acids. As DNA, the CDR3 is TGTGCCAGCAGCTTGTTAGGAAGGCGGGGGGTCTCTGGGGCCAACGTCCTGACTTTC. Its protein is CASSLLGRRGVSGANVLTF.

CDR3 loop: CASSDRTRRSYEQYF. CDR3 DNA sequence: TGTGCCAGCAGTGACCGTACACGGAGATCCTACGAGCAGTACTTC. The chain is built from TRBV2 and TRBJ2-7; D unclear. There are 15 residues in the CDR3. Trimming stripped 3 bases from V and 1 base from J, with 13 bases between. Germline CDR1 reads SNHLY; CDR2 reads FYNNEI.

V gene TRBV29-1 combines with J gene TRBJ2-7; 7 bases align to TRBD1. Trimming took 3 bases from V and 2 from J; bases not matched to a gene: 7. The CDR3 loop spans 14 amino acids. Germline V gives CDR1 SQVTM, CDR2 ANQGSEA. Here the CDR3 DNA reads TGCAGCGTTGAGCTCCGACAGGGAGCCTACGAGCAGTACTTC. Its translation: CSVELRQGAYEQYF.

The gene calls are TRBV4-1 and TRBJ2-7; tentatively, D is TRBD1 (5 bases). The CDR3 has 13 amino acids. The germline gives CDR1 MGHRA, CDR2 YSYEKL. V lost 0 bases to trimming and J lost 3 bases, with 6 bases between them. The CDR3 sequence: CASSQERGYEQYF. Here the CDR3 DNA reads TGCGCCAGCAGCCAAGAAAGGGGCTACGAGCAGTACTTC.